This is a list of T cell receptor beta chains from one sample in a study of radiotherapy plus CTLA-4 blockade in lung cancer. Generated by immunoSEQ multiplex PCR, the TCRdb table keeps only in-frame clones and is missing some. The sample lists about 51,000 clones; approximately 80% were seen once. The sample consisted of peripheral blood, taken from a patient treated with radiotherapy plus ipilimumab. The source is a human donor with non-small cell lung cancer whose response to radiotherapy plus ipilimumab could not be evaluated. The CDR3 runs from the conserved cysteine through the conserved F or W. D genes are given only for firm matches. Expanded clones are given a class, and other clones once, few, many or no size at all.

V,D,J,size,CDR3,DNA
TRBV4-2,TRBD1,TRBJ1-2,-,CASSQDGDRGNYGYTF,TGTGCCAGCAGCCAAGATGGTGACAGGGGGAACTATGGCTACACCTTC
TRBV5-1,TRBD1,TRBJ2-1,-,CASSLSGGAWDEQFF,TGCGCCAGCAGCTTGTCAGGGGGCGCGTGGGATGAGCAGTTCTTC
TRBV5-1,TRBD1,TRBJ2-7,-,CASSLRDRGFSEQYF,TGCGCCAGCAGCCTGAGGGACAGGGGATTCTCCGAGCAGTACTTC
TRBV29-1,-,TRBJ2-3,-,CSVEGRVRTDTQYF,TGCAGCGTTGAAGGCAGGGTTCGCACAGATACGCAGTATTTT
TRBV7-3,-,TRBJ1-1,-,CASSYSLNTEAFF,TGTGCCAGCAGCTACAGCTTGAACACTGAAGCTTTCTTT
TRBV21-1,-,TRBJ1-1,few,CASSTFRGAVNTEAFF,TGTGCCAGCAGCACCTTTCGGGGAGCCGTGAACACTGAAGCTTTCTTT
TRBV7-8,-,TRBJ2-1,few,CASSLERGLQFF,TGTGCCAGCAGCTTAGAGAGGGGACTGCAGTTCTTC
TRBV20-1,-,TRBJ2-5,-,CSATFQETQYF,TGCAGTGCTACATTTCAAGAGACCCAGTACTTC
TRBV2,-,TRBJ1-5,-,CASSATDSSNQPQHF,TGTGCCAGCAGTGCGACGGACAGTAGCAATCAGCCCCAGCATTTT
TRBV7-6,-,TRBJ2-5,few,CASSLERLVETQYF,TGTGCCAGCAGCTTAGAGCGGTTAGTGGAGACCCAGTACTTC
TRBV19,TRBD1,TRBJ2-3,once,CASSLMTGPDTQYF,TGTGCCAGTAGTCTAATGACAGGGCCAGATACGCAGTATTTT
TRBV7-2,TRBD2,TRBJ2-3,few,CASSSGRGGLTDTQYF,TGTGCCAGCAGCTCAGGGCGGGGGGGCCTAACAGATACGCAGTATTTT
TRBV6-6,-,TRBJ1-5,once,CASRPQSRERQPQHF,TGTGCCAGCAGGCCCCAGTCGAGGGAGCGACAGCCCCAGCATTTT
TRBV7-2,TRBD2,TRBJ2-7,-,CASSPSGTSGRRAYF,TGTGCCAGCAGTCCCTCCGGGACTAGCGGGAGAAGGGCGTACTTC
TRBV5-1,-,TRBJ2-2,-,CASRQSGLSGTGELFF,TGCGCCAGCAGACAAAGCGGGTTGTCGGGCACCGGGGAGCTGTTTTTT
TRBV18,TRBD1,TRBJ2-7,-,CASSLGQGAFYEQYF,TGTGCCAGCTCACTAGGACAGGGGGCTTTTTACGAGCAGTACTTC